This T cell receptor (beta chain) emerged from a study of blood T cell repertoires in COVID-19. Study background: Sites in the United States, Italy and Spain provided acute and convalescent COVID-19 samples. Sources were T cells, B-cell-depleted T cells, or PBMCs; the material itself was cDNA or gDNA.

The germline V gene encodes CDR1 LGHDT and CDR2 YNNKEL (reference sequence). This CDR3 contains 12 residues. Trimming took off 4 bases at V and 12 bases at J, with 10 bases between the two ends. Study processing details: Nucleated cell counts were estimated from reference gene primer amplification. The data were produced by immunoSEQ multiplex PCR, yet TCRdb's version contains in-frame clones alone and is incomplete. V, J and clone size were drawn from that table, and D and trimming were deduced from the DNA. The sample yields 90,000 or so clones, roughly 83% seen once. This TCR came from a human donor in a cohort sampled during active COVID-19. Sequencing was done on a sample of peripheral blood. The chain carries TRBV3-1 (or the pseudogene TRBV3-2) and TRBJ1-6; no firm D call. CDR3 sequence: CASSLEVGPLHF. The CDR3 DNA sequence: TGTGCCAGCAGCCTGGAGGTTGGACCCCTCCACTTT.